In this sample, the clone carrying this TCR beta chain turned up a few times. Its cognate antigen is unknown. These data belong to a study of T cells in localized non-small cell lung cancer. General observations from the study: Uninvolved neighboring lung showed the greatest T cell clonality, exceeding tumor.

CDR1 is SGHNT and CDR2 is YENEEA in the germline V gene. CDR3 length equals 14 residues. Deletions cut 3 bases from V and 5 bases from J, with 14 bases between. Using immunoSEQ multiplex PCR, the repertoire was profiled, and TCRdb retains in-frame clones only, with some absent. This sample carries around 5,000 clones, around 30% of them seen once, and the ten largest clones take 9% to 15%. The receptor's source is a male donor older than 55 with stage III lung adenocarcinoma. The specimen was lung tumor tissue, collected before any cancer treatment. The chain combines TRBV11-3 with TRBJ2-7; tentative D call: TRBD2 (6 bases). The CDR3 loop is CASSLWRGVNEQYF. In DNA, the CDR3 is TGTGCCAGCAGCTTGTGGAGGGGCGTAAACGAGCAGTACTTC.